This entry lists 24 T cell receptor beta chains sequenced from one sample in a study of T cells in Graves' hyperthyroidism and ophthalmopathy (dated by TCRdb to between 2018 and 2021). The method behind the library was multiplex PCR. Instrument used: Illumina HiSeq 2000. TCR beta CDR3 regions were amplified from RNA transcripts. For the first round of RT-PCR on the TCR CDR3, the HTBI primer set was used together with the Qiagen OneStep RT-PCR kit. Through fastp at Q25 and MiXCR, TCRdb rebuilt clones from the public reads, retaining in-frame beta chains. Duplicate CDR3 protein sequences are folded into a single record with the most common DNA and genes. The table for this sample lists 400,000 or so distinct CDR3 sequences; 13% to 15% of them were counted only once. Of the sample, less than 20% is held by the ten largest clones. Sequencing was performed on blood. These receptors came from a woman younger than 45 with Graves' ophthalmopathy.

This clonotype came up many times. As DNA, the CDR3 is TGTGCCAGCAGTTTAGAACGTGGGACTTTAGGCAATGAGCAGTTCTTC. Protein sequence: CASSLERGTLGNEQFF. The rearrangement links TRBV12-3 or TRBV12-4 to TRBJ2-1, with D tentatively TRBD2 (6 bases). This CDR3 is 16 amino acids long. V was trimmed by 1 base and J by 6 bases, leaving 16 bases between them.

The gene calls are TRBV7-2 and TRBJ2-1; D ambiguous. V was cut by 6 bases and J by 7 bases, with 10 bases left in between. The length of the CDR3 is 12 residues. The V gene's germline CDR1 is SGHTA and CDR2 FQGNSA. The CDR3 protein is CASRTFSNEQFF. The CDR3, as DNA: TGTGCCAGCAGGACTTTTTCTAATGAGCAGTTCTTC. Full variable domain (outside the CDR3, taken from reference TRBV7-2 and TRBJ2-1): GAGVSQSPSNKVTEKGKDVELRCDPISGHTALYWYRQSLGQGLEFLIYFQGNSAPDKSGLPSDRFSAERTGGSVSTLTIQRTQQEDSAVYLCASRTFSNEQFFGPGTRLTVL.

The CDR3 region is CASSARDGGKLFF. The CDR3 DNA sequence: TGTGCCAGCAGTGCCCGGGACGGTGGAAAACTGTTTTTT. The J gene is TRBJ1-4, the V gene TRBV6-1, with D perhaps TRBD1 (5 bases). The V gene lost 4 bases and the J gene lost 10 bases, with 13 bases spanning the gap. Germline CDR1 and CDR2: MNHNS and SASEGT. The CDR3 has 13 amino acids.

This clonotype was recorded many times. The CDR3 DNA sequence: TGTGCCAGCAGTGCAACCAAGGAAAGCTACGAGCAGTACTTC. Protein: CASSATKESYEQYF. The chain couples TRBV6-1 to TRBJ2-7; D remains unclear. The CDR3 runs 14 residues. Trimming took 4 bases from V and 3 from J, leaving 13 bases between them. The germline gives CDR1 MNHNS, CDR2 SASEGT.

This clonotype was seen many times. This chain connects TRBV3-1 to TRBJ1-1, with a weak D call TRBD1 (5 bases). Trimming pared 3 bases from V and 7 bases from J, leaving 15 bases between. Germline values: CDR1 LGHDT, CDR2 YNNKEL (reference sequence). This CDR3 is built from 14 residues. CDR3 in amino acids: CASSQTGTKNEAFF. The CDR3 DNA sequence: TGTGCCAGCAGCCAGACCGGGACTAAGAATGAAGCTTTCTTT. Together with reference TRBV3-1 and TRBJ1-1, the CDR3 gives the full variable domain: DTAVSQTPKYLVTQMGNDKSIKCEQNLGHDTMYWYKQDSKKFLKIMFSYNNKELIINETVPNRFSPKSPDKAHLNLHINSLELGDSAVYFCASSQTGTKNEAFFGQGTRLTVV.

This clonotype was recorded at least ten times. The CDR3 loop reads CASSLVRVELFF. The CDR3, as DNA: TGTGCCAGCAGCTTAGTTCGGGTGGAGCTGTTTTTT. The chain combines TRBV11-2 with TRBJ2-2; no reliable D call. CDR1 SGHAT and CDR2 FQNNGV come from the germline V gene. The CDR3 runs to 12 residues. The V end lost 1 base, the J end lost 10 bases, and 7 bases lay between the germline ends.

This clonotype was detected ten times or more. V and J are TRBV12-3 or TRBV12-4 and TRBJ1-2; the match to TRBD1 covers 7 bases. The CDR3 contains 12 residues. With 7 bases clipped from V and 8 bases from J, the junction kept 7 bases outside the gene matches. CDR3: CASTQTGKGYTF. CDR3 nucleotide sequence: TGTGCCAGCACCCAGACAGGGAAGGGCTACACCTTC.

In this sample, this clonotype turned up many times. Here the CDR3 DNA reads TGTGCCAGCCCGGGGGGGATGAACACTGAAGCTTTCTTT. Residues: CASPGGMNTEAFF. This sequence joins TRBV2 and TRBJ1-1; weak D call: TRBD1 (5 bases). CDR1 and CDR2 (germline): SNHLY, FYNNEI. The CDR3 runs to 13 residues. Trimming took 8 bases from V and 0 from J, leaving 10 bases between them.

This chain joins TRBV20-1 and TRBJ1-5, with D perhaps TRBD1 (5 bases). The V end was cut by 5 bases, the J end by 7 bases, with 21 bases between. This CDR3 contains 15 residues. Per the germline V gene, CDR1 is DFQATT and CDR2 is SNEGSKA (reference sequence). The DNA of the CDR3 is TGCAGTGCTGGGGAGGGACCCAGCTCGGGCCAGCCCCAGCATTTT. Residues: CSAGEGPSSGQPQHF.

In its sample, this clonotype was seen many times. The chain links TRBV3-1 to TRBJ2-7; either TRBD1 or TRBD2 may fit D (5 bases each). The CDR3 has 18 residues. V lost 2 bases and J lost 4, with 24 bases in between. From germline, CDR1 is LGHDT and CDR2 YNNKEL (reference sequence). Here the CDR3 DNA reads TGTGCCAGCAGCCAACGGGACCTCGTTGGTAGCCTACAATACGAGCAGTACTTC. Translating it yields CASSQRDLVGSLQYEQYF.

This clonotype was seen many times. The chain employs TRBV3-1 and TRBJ1-2; 10 bases fit TRBD1. Germline CDR1 reads LGHDT; CDR2 reads YNNKEL (reference sequence). This CDR3 is built from 15 residues. Unmatched junction bases numbered 9, after V lost 4 bases and J lost 7 bases. The CDR3 bases are TGTGCCAGCAGCCGCAACCAGGACAGGGGGACTGGCTACACCTTC. Its translation: CASSRNQDRGTGYTF.

This clonotype was found many times. V usage is TRBV28 and J usage is TRBJ1-1; the D gene is possibly TRBD1 (5 bases). Germline V gene sequence: CDR1 MDHEN, CDR2 SYDVKM. The CDR3 has 12 residues. V lost 7 bases and J 6 bases, leaving 12 bases between the germline ends. The CDR3 here is CASNLGGSEAFF. DNA of the CDR3: TGTGCCAGCAACCTGGGGGGTTCTGAAGCTTTCTTT.

This chain connects TRBV20-1 to TRBJ2-3, with TRBD1 matching 10 bases. The length of the CDR3 is 15 residues. CDR1 and CDR2 (germline): DFQATT, SNEGSKA (reference sequence). The J segment lost 4 bases and the V segment lost 3 bases, leaving 7 bases of the junction unmatched. The CDR3 is CSARAGTGVSDTQYF. CDR3 DNA: TGCAGTGCTAGGGCCGGGACAGGGGTATCAGATACGCAGTATTTT.

J is TRBJ2-7 and V is TRBV4-1, with 10 bases matching TRBD1. The CDR3 is made up of 15 amino acids. Germline V gene lookup returns CDR1 MGHRA and CDR2 YSYEKL. V shed 2 bases and J 4 bases; nucleotides not matched to a gene: 5. In nucleotides, the CDR3 is TGCGCCAGCAGCCAACACGGACAGGGGGGGTACGAGCAGTACTTC. This encodes CASSQHGQGGYEQYF.

This clonotype has ten or more counts. This chain joins TRBV2 and TRBJ2-7, with D possibly matching TRBD1 (5 bases). Trimming shortened V by 5 bases and J by 3 bases, and 14 bases separated the two germline ends. CDR3 length: 14 amino acids. The V gene's germline CDR1 is SNHLY and CDR2 FYNNEI. CDR3 loop: CASSPIDRNYEQYF. CDR3 nucleotides: TGTGCCAGCAGTCCCATCGACAGAAACTACGAGCAGTACTTC.

This clonotype appeared many times. This sequence joins TRBV3-1 and TRBJ2-3, with 11 bases that match TRBD2. The germline V gene has CDR1 LGHDT and CDR2 YNNKEL (reference sequence). The CDR3 is 20 residues long. Trimming cost V 2 bases and J 0 bases; bases outside gene matches: 13. CDR3 in amino acids: CASSQLGTSGGLSSTDTQYF. CDR3 DNA sequence: TGTGCCAGCAGCCAATTAGGGACTAGCGGAGGGCTATCAAGCACAGATACGCAGTATTTT.

This clonotype was found many times. The genes are TRBV4-1 and TRBJ2-1; TRBD2 is a possible D gene (7 bases). The CDR3 sequence is 13 residues long. The V end lost 4 bases, the J end lost 10 bases, and 14 bases lay between the germline ends. The germline gives CDR1 MGHRA, CDR2 YSYEKL. The CDR3 spells CASSPKTGGEQFF. CDR3 DNA: TGCGCCAGCAGCCCAAAGACGGGGGGCGAGCAGTTCTTC.

This clonotype has a count of ten or more. The chain recombines TRBV2 with TRBJ2-7, with 10 bases that match TRBD1. With V trimmed by 8 bases and J by 2 bases, 3 bases remained unmatched. This CDR3 comprises 13 residues. Per germline, CDR1 SNHLY and CDR2 FYNNEI. The DNA for the CDR3 is TGTGCCAGCGGGACAGGGGCTACCTACGAGCAGTACTTC. Its protein is CASGTGATYEQYF.

In this sample, this clonotype turned up many times. This rearrangement joins TRBV12-3 or TRBV12-4 to TRBJ1-5; D is uncertain. The CDR3 contains 15 residues. V gave up 2 bases and J gave up 2 bases, with 10 bases separating them. This CDR3 is CASSLTGSRNQPQHF. CDR3 nucleotide sequence: TGTGCCAGCAGTTTAACTGGGAGTCGCAATCAGCCCCAGCATTTT.

This clonotype was seen many times. The genes are TRBV3-1 and TRBJ2-5; 9 bases match TRBD1. The germline V gene encodes CDR1 LGHDT and CDR2 YNNKEL (reference sequence). Germline trimming cut 4 bases from V and 0 bases from J; bases unmatched to any gene: 15. The CDR3 extends over 19 amino acids. CDR3 sequence (DNA): TGTGCCAGCAGCCCTGACAACCTGGGACAGGGAGGGGACCAAGAGACCCAGTACTTC. This sequence encodes CASSPDNLGQGGDQETQYF.

Only one count was recorded for this clonotype. Given a much more abundant clone one base away, this may be a read error. The chain uses TRBV7-8 and TRBJ2-2; D is possibly TRBD2 (6 bases). The germline gives CDR1 SGHVS, CDR2 FQNEAQ. This CDR3 has 14 amino acids. CDR3 protein: CTSSLAEVTGELFF. In DNA, the CDR3 is TGTACCAGCAGCTTAGCGGAGGTGACCGGGGAGCTGTTTTTT.

The chain links TRBV18 to TRBJ2-1; 10 bases fit TRBD2. J lost 8 bases, V lost 1 base, and 5 bases had no gene match. The CDR3 runs 15 residues. Germline CDR1 is KGHSH and CDR2 is LQKENI. CDR3 sequence: CASSPLSGGADEQFF. Written as DNA, the CDR3 is TGTGCCAGCTCACCACTCAGCGGGGGGGCCGATGAGCAGTTCTTC.

There are many counts of this clonotype. Just one base apart from a much larger clone, this may be a read error. The V call is TRBV28, the J call TRBJ2-3; a weak D match, TRBD1 (5 bases). Germline V gene lookup returns CDR1 MDHEN and CDR2 SYDVKM. The CDR3 has 14 residues. CDR3 nucleotide sequence: TGTGCCAGCAGTTTTCCGGGTGTTACAGGTACGCAGTATTTT. Protein: CASSFPGVTGTQYF.

This clonotype was found many times. V gene TRBV5-5 combines with J gene TRBJ2-5; 10 positions match TRBD2. The CDR3 loop spans 14 amino acids. Losses at the gene ends were 4 bases for V and 4 bases for J; bases not matched to a gene: 4. Germline V CDR1 and CDR2: SGHKS, YYEKEE (reference sequence). Here the CDR3 reads CASSRVAGGETQYF. The CDR3 nucleotides read TGTGCCAGCAGCAGGGTAGCGGGGGGAGAGACCCAGTACTTC.